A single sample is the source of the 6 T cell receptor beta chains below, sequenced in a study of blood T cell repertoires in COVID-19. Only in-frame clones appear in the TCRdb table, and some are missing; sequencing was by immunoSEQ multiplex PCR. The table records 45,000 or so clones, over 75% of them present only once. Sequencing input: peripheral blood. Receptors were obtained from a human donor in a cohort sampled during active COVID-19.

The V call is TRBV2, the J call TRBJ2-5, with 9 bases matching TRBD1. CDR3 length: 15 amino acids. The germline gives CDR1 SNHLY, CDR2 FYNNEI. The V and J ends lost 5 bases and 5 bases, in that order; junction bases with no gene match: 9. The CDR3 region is CASSLRDREPETQYF. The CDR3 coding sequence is TGTGCCAGCAGTCTCCGGGACAGGGAACCGGAGACCCAGTACTTC. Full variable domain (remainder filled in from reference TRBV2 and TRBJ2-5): EPEVTQTPSHQVTQMGQEVILRCVPISNHLYFYWYRQILGQKVEFLVSFYNNEISEKSEIFDDQFSVERPDGSNFTLKIRSTKLEDSAMYFCASSLRDREPETQYFGPGTRLLVL.

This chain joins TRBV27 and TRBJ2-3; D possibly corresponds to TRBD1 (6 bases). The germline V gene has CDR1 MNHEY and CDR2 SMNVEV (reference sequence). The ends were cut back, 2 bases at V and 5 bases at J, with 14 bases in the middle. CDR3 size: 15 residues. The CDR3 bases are TGTGCCAGCAGTTTAGGGGGCCGTACCCGAGATACGCAGTATTTT. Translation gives CASSLGGRTRDTQYF.

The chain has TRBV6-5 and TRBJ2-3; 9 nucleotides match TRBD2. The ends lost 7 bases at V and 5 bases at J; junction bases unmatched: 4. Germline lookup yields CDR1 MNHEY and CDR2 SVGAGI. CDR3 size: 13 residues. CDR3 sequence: CASKAGGGDTQYF. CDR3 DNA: TGTGCCAGCAAAGCGGGAGGAGGAGATACGCAGTATTTT.

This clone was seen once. In DNA, the CDR3 is TGCGCCAGCAGCTTGGTAGTAGCGGGAGTCTCCTACAATGAGCAGTTCTTC. It yields the protein CASSLVVAGVSYNEQFF. The chain employs TRBV5-1 and TRBJ2-1, with 9 bases matching TRBD2. The germline V gene has CDR1 SGHRS and CDR2 YFSETQ. V gave up 0 bases and J gave up 0 bases; unmatched junction bases: 4. The CDR3 covers 17 residues.

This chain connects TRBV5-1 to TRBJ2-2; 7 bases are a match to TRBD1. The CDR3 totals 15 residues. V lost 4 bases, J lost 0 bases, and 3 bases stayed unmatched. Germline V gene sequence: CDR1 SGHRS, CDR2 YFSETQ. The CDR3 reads CASSVGTANTGELFF. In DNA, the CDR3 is TGCGCCAGCAGCGTTGGGACAGCGAACACCGGGGAGCTGTTTTTT.

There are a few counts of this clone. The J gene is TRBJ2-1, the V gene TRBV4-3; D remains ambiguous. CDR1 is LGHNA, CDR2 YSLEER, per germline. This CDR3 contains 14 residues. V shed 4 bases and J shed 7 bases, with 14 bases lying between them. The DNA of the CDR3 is TGCGCCAGCAGCCTGAGCGCAATCGAGAATGAGCAGTTCTTC. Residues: CASSLSAIENEQFF.